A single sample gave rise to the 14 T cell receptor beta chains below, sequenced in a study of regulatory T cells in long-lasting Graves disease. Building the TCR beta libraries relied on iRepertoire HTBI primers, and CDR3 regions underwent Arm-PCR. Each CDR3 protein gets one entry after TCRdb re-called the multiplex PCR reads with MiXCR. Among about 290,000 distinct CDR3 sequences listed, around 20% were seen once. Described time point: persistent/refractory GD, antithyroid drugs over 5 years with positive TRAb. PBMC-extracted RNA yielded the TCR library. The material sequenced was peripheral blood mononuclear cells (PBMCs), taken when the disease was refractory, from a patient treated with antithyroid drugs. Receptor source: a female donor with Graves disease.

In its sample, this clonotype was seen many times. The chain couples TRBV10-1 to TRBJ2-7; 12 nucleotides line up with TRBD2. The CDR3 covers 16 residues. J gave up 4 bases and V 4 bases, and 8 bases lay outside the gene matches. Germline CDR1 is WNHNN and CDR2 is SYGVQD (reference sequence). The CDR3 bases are TGCGCCAGCAGTGGATCTAGCGGGAGGGCCACGTACGAGCAGTACTTC. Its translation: CASSGSSGRATYEQYF.

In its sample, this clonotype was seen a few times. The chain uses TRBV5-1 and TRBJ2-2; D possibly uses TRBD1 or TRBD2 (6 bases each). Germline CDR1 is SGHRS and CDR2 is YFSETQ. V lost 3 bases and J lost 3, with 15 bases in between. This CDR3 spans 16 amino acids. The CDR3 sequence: CASSYTPRGDTGELFF. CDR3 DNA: TGCGCCAGCAGCTACACCCCTAGGGGGGACACCGGGGAGCTGTTTTTT.

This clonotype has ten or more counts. This CDR3 reads CASWTGQETQYF. CDR3 bases: TGTGCCAGTTGGACAGGGCAAGAGACCCAGTACTTC. The chain couples TRBV27 to TRBJ2-5, with 8 bases that match TRBD1. CDR1 is MNHEY, CDR2 SMNVEV, per germline (reference sequence). With V trimmed by 9 bases and J by 2 bases, 2 bases remained unmatched. The CDR3 covers 12 residues.

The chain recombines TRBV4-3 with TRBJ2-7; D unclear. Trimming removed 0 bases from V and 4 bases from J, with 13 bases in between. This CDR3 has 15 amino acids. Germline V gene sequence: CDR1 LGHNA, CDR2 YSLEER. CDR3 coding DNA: TGCGCCAGCAGCCAAGACTCGGACGGCGCTTACGAGCAGTACTTC. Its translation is CASSQDSDGAYEQYF.

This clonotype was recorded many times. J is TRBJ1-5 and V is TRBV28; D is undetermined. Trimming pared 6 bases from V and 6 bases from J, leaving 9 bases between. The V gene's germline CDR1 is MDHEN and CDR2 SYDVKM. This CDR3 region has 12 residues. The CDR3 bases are TGTGCCAGCAGCCTGATCAGTCAGCCCCAGCATTTT. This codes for CASSLISQPQHF.

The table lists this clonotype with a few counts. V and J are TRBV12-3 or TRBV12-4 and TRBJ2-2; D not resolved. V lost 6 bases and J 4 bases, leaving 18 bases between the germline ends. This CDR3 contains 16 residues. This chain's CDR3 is CASSPQRPDVTGELFF. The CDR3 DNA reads TGTGCCAGCAGCCCCCAGAGACCCGACGTCACCGGGGAGCTGTTTTTT.

The CDR3 region has the DNA TGTGCCTGGTCCTTGATGGGGGTTCAAGAGACCCAGTACTTC. As protein: CAWSLMGVQETQYF. The rearrangement links TRBV30 to TRBJ2-5, with D perhaps matching TRBD1 or TRBD2 (5 bases each). This CDR3 region has 14 residues. Germline CDR1 is GTSNPN and CDR2 is SVGIG (reference sequence). Trimming shortened V by 5 bases and J by 2 bases, and 15 bases separated the two germline ends. Combining the CDR3 with reference TRBV30 and TRBJ2-5 gives the whole variable domain SQTIHQWPATLVQPVGSPLSLECTVEGTSNPNLYWYRQAAGRGLQLLFYSVGIGQISSEVPQNLSASRPQDRQFILSSKKLLLSDSGFYLCAWSLMGVQETQYFGPGTRLLVL.

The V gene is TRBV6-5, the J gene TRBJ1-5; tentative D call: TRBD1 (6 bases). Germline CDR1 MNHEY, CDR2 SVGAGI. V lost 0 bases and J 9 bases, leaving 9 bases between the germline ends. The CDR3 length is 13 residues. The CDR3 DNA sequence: TGTGCCAGCAGTTACTCACAGGGCCGGCCCCAGCATTTT. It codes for CASSYSQGRPQHF.

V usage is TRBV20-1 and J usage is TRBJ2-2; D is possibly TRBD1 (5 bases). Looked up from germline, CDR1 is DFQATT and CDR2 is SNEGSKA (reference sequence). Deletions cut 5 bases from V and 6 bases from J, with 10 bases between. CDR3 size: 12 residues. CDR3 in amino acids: CSAYDSPGELFF. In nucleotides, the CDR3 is TGCAGTGCTTATGACAGTCCCGGGGAGCTGTTTTTT.

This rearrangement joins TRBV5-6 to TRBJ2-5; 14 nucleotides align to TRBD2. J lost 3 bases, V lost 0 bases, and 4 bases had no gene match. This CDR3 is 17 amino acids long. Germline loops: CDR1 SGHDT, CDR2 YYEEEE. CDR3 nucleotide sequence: TGTGCCAGCAGCTTGGGGGGACTAGCGGGAGCTAAAGAGACCCAGTACTTC. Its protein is CASSLGGLAGAKETQYF.

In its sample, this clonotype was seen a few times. The CDR3 nucleotides read TGTGCCAGCAGTAGCACAGAAGGACGCGAGCAGTACTTC. Its protein product is CASSSTEGREQYF. The chain is built from TRBV6-1 and TRBJ2-7; D unclear. Looked up from germline, CDR1 is MNHNS and CDR2 is SASEGT. V lost 5 bases and J lost 6, with 14 bases in between. There are 13 residues in the CDR3.

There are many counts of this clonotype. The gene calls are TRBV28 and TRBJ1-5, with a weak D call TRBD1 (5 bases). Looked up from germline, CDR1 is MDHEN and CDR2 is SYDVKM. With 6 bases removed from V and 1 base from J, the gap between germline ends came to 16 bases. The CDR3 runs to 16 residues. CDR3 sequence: CASSPGVRSSNQPQHF. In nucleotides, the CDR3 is TGTGCCAGCAGCCCGGGGGTTCGTAGCAGCAATCAGCCCCAGCATTTT.

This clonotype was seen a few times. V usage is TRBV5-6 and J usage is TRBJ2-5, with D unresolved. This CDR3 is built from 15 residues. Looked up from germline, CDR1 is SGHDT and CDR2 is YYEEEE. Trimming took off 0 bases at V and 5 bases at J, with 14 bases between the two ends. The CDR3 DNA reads TGTGCCAGCAGCTTGGCCTCGGAAGCCGGGGAGACCCAGTACTTC. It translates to CASSLASEAGETQYF. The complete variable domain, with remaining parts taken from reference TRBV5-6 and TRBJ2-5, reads DAGVTQSPTHLIKTRGQQVTLRCSPKSGHDTVSWYQQALGQGPQFIFQYYEEEERQRGNFPDRFSGHQFPNYSSELNVNALLLGDSALYLCASSLASEAGETQYFGPGTRLLVL.

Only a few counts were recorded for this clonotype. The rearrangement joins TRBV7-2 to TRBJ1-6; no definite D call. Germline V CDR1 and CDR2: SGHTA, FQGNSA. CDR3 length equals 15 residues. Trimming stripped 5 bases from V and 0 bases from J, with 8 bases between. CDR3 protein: CASSPGNSYNSPLHF. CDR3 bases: TGTGCCAGCAGCCCTGGGAACTCCTATAATTCACCCCTCCACTTT.